This entry is about one T cell receptor beta chain. This specimen belongs to a study of blood T cell repertoires in COVID-19. Study background: Researchers got acute and convalescent COVID-19 samples from the United States, Italy and Spain. Sources were T cells, B-cell-depleted T cells, or PBMCs; the material itself was cDNA or gDNA.

How the authors handled the data: Estimation of nucleated cell counts relied on the amplification of reference gene primers. The assay was immunoSEQ multiplex PCR, and TCRdb's table has in-frame clones only and misses some. The V and J calls and clone size are taken from that table; D and trimming were inferred from the DNA. The sample records 73,000 or so clones, more than 70% being singletons. V was clipped by 4 bases and J by 1 base, with 21 bases between them. The V gene's germline CDR1 is LGHNA and CDR2 YSLEER. The CDR3 is 18 amino acids. The receptor comes from a man aged 50 to 60 with active COVID-19. The V call is TRBV4-3, the J call TRBJ2-3; TRBD1 is a possible D gene (6 bases). The sequenced sample consisted of peripheral blood. CDR3 nucleotides: TGCGCCAGCAGCCCCCGGGACACAACCGGAGGACGCACAGATACGCAGTATTTT. Translated, it gives CASSPRDTTGGRTDTQYF.